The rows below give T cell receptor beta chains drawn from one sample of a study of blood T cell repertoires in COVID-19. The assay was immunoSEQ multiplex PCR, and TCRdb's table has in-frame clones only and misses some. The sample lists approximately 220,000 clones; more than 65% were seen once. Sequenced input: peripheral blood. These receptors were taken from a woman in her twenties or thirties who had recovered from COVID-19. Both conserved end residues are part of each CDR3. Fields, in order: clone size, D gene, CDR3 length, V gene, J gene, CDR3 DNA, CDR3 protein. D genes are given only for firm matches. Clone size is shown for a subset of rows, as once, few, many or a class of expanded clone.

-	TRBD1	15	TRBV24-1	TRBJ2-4	TGTGCCACCAGTGATGCTTCGGACAGGGGAAACATTCAGTACTTC	CATSDASDRGNIQYF
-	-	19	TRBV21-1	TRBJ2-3	TGTGCCAGCAGCAAGGGAATAAAGGGGACAGTTCATAGCACAGATACGCAGTATTTT	CASSKGIKGTVHSTDTQYF
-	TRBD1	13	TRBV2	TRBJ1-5	TGTGCCAGCATTAAGGACAGGGGTCAGCCCCAGCATTTT	CASIKDRGQPQHF
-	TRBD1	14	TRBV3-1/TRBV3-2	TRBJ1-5	TGTGCCAGCAGCCGGGACAGGGTTAATCAGCCCCAGCATTTT	CASSRDRVNQPQHF
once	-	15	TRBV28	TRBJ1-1	TGTGCCAGCAGTTTCCGAGGGGGGGGTTCTTATGAAGCTTTCTTT	CASSFRGGGSYEAFF
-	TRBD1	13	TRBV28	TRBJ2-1	TGTGCCAGCAGGTCCGGACAGGGAATGACTCGGTTCTTC	CASRSGQGMTRFF
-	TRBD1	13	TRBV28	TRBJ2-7	TGTGCCGGCCCGGGACAGGGTCTTGCCGAGCAGTACTTC	CAGPGQGLAEQYF
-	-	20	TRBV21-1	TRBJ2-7	TGTGCCAGCAGCAAAAACCCCCTCGGGACTAGCGCGTGGGCTTTCTACGAGCAGTACTTC	CASSKNPLGTSAWAFYEQYF
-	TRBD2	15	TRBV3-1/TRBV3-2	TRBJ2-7	TGTGCCAGCAGCCAAGGGGCGGGAGTAGGCAACGAGCAGTACTTC	CASSQGAGVGNEQYF
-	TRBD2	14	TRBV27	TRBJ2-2	TGTGCCAGCAGTCCGTCGCGCGGGAGCCCGGGGCTGTTTTTT	CASSPSRGSPGLFF
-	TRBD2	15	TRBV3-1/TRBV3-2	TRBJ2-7	TGTGCCAGCAGCCAAGGACTAGCGGGAGGGAACGAGCAGTACTTC	CASSQGLAGGNEQYF
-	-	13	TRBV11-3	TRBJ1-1	TGTGCCAGCAGCTTTAGACAGGACACTGAAGCTTTCTTT	CASSFRQDTEAFF
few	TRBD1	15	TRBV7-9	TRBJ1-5	TGTGCCAGCAGCTTGGGACAGGGGGCCTGGCAGCCCCAGCATTTT	CASSLGQGAWQPQHF
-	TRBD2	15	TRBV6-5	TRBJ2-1	TGTGCCAGCAGTTCCCGGACTAGCGGTTACAATGAGCAGTTCTTC	CASSSRTSGYNEQFF
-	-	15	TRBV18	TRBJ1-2	TGTGCCAGCTCTCCAAAGGATACAGGGTTGTATGGCTACACCTTC	CASSPKDTGLYGYTF
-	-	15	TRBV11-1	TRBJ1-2	TGTGCCAGCAGCTTACCCCACGCAGGGCGCTATGGCTACACCTTC	CASSLPHAGRYGYTF
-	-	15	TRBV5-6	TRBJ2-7	TGTGCCAGCAGCTTGGGGGAGGTAGTCTCCTACGAGCAGTACTTC	CASSLGEVVSYEQYF